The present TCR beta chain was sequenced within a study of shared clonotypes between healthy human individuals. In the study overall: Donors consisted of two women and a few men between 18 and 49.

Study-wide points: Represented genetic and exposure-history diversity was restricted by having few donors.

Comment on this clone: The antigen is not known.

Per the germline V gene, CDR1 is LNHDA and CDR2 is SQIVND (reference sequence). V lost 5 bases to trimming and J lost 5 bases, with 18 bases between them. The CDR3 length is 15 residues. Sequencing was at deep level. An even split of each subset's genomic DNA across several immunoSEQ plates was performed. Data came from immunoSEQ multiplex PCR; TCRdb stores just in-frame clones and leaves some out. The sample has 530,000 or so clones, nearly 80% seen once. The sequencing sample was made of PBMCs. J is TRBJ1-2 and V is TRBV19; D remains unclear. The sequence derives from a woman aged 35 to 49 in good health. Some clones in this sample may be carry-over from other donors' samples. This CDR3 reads CASSGSFGRTYGYTF. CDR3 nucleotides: TGTGCCAGTAGTGGGTCTTTTGGACGGACGTATGGCTACACCTTC.